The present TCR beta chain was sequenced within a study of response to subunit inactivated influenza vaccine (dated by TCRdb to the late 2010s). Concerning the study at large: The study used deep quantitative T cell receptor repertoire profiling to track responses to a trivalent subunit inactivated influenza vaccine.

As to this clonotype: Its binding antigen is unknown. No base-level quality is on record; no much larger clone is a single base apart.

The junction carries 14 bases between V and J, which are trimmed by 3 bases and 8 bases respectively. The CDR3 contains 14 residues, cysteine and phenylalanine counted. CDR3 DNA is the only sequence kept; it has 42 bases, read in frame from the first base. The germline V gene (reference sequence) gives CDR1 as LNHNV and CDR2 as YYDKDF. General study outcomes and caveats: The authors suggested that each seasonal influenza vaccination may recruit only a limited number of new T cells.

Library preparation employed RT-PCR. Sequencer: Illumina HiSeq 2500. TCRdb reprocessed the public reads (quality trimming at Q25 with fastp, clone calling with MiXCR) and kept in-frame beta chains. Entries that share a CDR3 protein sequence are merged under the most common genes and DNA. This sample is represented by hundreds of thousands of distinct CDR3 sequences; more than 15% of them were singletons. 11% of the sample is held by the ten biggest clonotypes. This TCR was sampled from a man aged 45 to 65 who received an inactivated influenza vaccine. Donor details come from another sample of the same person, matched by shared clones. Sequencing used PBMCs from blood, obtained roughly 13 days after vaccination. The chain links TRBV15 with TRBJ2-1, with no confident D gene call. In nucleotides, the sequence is TGTGCCACCAGCAGTGGCCGCGGAAGGGATGAGCAGTTCTTC. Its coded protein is CATSSGRGRDEQFF.